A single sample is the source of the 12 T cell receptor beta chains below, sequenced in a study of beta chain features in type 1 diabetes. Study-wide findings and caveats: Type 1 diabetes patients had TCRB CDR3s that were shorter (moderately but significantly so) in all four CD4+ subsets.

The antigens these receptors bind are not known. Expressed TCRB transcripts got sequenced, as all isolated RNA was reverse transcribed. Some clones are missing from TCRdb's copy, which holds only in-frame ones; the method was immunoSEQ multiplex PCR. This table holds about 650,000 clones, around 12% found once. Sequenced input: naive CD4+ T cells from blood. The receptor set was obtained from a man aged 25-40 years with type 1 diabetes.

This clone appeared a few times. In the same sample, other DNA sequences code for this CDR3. The CDR3 DNA follows: TGTGCCAGCAGCTTAGGTGGCTCTGGAAACACCATATATTTT. Protein sequence: CASSLGGSGNTIYF. V and J are TRBV7-2 and TRBJ1-3, with no clear D. The CDR3 loop spans 14 amino acids. V shed 1 base and J shed 0 bases, with 4 bases lying between them. Germline V CDR1 and CDR2: SGHTA, FQGNSA.

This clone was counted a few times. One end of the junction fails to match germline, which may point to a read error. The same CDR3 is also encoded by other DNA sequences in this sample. In DNA, the CDR3 is TGTGCCAGCAGCCTAGCGGGGGGTGACAATGAGCAGTTCTTC. The encoded protein is CASSLAGGDNEQFF. The chain couples TRBV7-7 to TRBJ2-1; 11 bases line up with TRBD2. The germline CDR1 and CDR2 sequences are SSHAT and FNYEAQ (reference sequence). The CDR3 sequence is 14 residues long.

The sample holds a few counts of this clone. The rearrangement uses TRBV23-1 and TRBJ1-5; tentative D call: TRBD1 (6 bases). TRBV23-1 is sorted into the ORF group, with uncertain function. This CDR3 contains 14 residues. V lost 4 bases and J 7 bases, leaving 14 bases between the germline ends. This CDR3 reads CASSPQGFWQPQHF. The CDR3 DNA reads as TGCGCCAGCAGTCCCCAGGGGTTTTGGCAGCCCCAGCATTTT.

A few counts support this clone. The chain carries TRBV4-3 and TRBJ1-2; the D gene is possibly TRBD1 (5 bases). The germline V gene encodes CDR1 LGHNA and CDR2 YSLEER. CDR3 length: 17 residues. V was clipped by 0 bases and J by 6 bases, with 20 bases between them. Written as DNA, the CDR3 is TGCGCCAGCAGCCAAGATGGTGTGGGGGGAAGCTTAAATGGCTACACCTTC. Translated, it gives CASSQDGVGGSLNGYTF.

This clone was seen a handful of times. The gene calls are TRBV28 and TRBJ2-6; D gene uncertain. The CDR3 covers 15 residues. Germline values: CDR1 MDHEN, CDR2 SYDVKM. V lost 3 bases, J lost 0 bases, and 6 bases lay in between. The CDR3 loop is CASSFGHSGANVLTF. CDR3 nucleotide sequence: TGTGCCAGCAGTTTTGGGCACTCTGGGGCCAACGTCCTGACTTTC.

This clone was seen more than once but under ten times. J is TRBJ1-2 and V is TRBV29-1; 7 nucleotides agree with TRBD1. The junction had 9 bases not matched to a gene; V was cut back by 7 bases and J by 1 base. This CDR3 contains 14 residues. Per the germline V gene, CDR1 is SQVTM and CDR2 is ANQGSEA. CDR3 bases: TGCAGCGCTGAGGGGGCAGAAGATAACTATGGCTACACCTTC. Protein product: CSAEGAEDNYGYTF. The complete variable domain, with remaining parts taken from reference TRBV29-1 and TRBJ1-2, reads SAVISQKPSRDICQRGTSLTIQCQVDSQVTMMFWYRQQPGQSLTLIATANQGSEATYESGFVIDKFPISRPNLTFSTLTVSNMSPEDSSIYLCSAEGAEDNYGYTFGSGTRLTVV.

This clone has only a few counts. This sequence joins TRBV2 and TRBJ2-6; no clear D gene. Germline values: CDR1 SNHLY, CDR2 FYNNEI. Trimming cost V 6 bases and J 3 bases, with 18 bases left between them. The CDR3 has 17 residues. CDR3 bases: TGTGCCAGCAGCGACCAGGCAGGCCTCGGTGGGGCCAACGTCCTGACTTTC. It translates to CASSDQAGLGGANVLTF.

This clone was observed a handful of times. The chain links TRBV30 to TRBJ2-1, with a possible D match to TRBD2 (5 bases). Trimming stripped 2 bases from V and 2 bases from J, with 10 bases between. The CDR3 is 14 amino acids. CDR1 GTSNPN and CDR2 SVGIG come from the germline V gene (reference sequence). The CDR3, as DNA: TGTGCCTGGAGTAGCCGGGAACCCTACAATGAGCAGTTCTTC. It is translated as CAWSSREPYNEQFF.

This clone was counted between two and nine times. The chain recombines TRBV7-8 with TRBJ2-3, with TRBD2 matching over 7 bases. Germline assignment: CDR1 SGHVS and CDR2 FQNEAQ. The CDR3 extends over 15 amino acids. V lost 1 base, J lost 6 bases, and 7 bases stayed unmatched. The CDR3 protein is CASSLGMQGGDTQYF. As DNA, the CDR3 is TGTGCCAGCAGCTTAGGGATGCAGGGAGGGGATACGCAGTATTTT. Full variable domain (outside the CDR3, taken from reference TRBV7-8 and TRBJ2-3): GAGVSQSPRYKVAKRGQDVALRCDPISGHVSLFWYQQALGQGPEFLTYFQNEAQLDKSGLPSDRFFAERPEGSVSTLKIQRTQQEDSAVYLCASSLGMQGGDTQYFGPGTRLTVL.

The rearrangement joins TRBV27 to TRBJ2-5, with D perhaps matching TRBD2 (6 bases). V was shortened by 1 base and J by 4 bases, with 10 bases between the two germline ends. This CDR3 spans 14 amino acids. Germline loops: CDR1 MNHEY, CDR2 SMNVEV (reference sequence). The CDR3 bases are TGTGCCAGCAGTTTATATGGGGGGATAGAGACCCAGTACTTC. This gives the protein CASSLYGGIETQYF.

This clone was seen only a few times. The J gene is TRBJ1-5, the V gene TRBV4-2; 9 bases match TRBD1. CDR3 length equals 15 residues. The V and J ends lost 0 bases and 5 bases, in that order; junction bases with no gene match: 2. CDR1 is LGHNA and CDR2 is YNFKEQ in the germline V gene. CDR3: CASSQEGQGDQPQHF. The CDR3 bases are TGTGCCAGCAGCCAAGAGGGACAGGGAGATCAGCCCCAGCATTTT.

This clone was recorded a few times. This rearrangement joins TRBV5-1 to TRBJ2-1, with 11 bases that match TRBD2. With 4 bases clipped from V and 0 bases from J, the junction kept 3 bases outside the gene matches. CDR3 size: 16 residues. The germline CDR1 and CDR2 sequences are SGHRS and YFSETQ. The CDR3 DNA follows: TGCGCCAGCAGCAGTACTAGCGGGAGCTCCTACAATGAGCAGTTCTTC. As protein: CASSSTSGSSYNEQFF.